This T cell receptor (beta chain) was sequenced for a study of T-cell reconstitution after alpha-beta-depleted transplantation in children. Study conclusions and caveats: The study reportedly traced alpha-beta T cells about two months after transplant to several hundred expanded graft clones. The study traced high day-60 TCRbeta diversity in some patients to surviving recipient T cells and thymic progenitors.

Worth noting for this clonotype: What it binds is unknown.

Trimming left V 1 base short and J 9 bases short, with 7 bases between. This CDR3 spans 13 amino acids. It was with unique molecular identifiers that the TCRbeta library was prepared. One entry per CDR3 protein results from TCRdb running MiXCR on the PCR reads. Of about a million distinct CDR3 sequences detected, roughly 29% appear once; the ten largest clones hold around 30%. Sequenced here: PBMCs, mostly from graft donor cells, sampled 360 days after TCRalphabeta/CD19-depleted stem cell transplant. The chain joins TRBV12-3 or TRBV12-4 to TRBJ1-6, with unresolved D. The sequence was obtained from a boy under two years old who had a stem cell transplant for SCID, so the T cells may come from the graft donor. The CDR3 is CASSLGRISPLHF. The CDR3 DNA reads TGTGCCAGCAGTTTAGGACGGATTTCACCCCTCCACTTT.